This T cell receptor (beta chain) is from a study of OX40 agonist ivuxolimab in advanced cancers. Study as a whole: Ivuxolimab, an agonist antibody against OX40 (CD134), was given to patients. Study-wide points: By week 6 at 0.1 to 3.0 mg/kg, blood CD4+ and CD8+ T cells had expanded clonally.

The germline CDR1 and CDR2 sequences are SGHRS and YFSETQ. This CDR3 comprises 14 residues. Trimming cost V 1 base and J 3 bases, with 7 bases left between them. TCRdb keeps only in-frame clones here, not all; method: immunoSEQ multiplex PCR. The sample lists about 82,000 clones, roughly 89% occurring once. This clone was observed a single time. Its antigen is as yet unknown. The source was CD4+ or CD8+ T cells sorted from blood, collected in a trial of the OX40 agonist ivuxolimab. The chain links TRBV5-1 to TRBJ2-2; possible D gene TRBD2, 6 bases. The sequence derives from an adult with an advanced solid tumor such as melanoma, head and neck, liver or kidney cancer. The CDR3 nucleotides read TGCGCCAGCAGCTTGTCGGGGGACACCGGGGAGCTGTTTTTT. Translating it yields CASSLSGDTGELFF.